The T cell receptor (beta chain) under discussion was sequenced for a study of blood T cell repertoires in COVID-19. Overall study context: From T cells, B-cell-depleted T cells, or PBMCs came the material, which was cDNA or gDNA.

The germline V and J ends were trimmed by 0 bases and 4 bases, with 7 bases remaining between them. In germline, CDR1 is MNHEY, CDR2 SVGAGI. The CDR3 has 13 residues. As handled by the study authors: Using reference gene primer amplification, nucleated cell counts were estimated. Assay used: immunoSEQ multiplex PCR; TCRdb lists only in-frame clones, some missing. The DNA was the basis for D and trimming; V, J and clone size are from that table. The sample yields 150,000 to 200,000 clones, roughly nine tenths seen once. The TCR sequence derives from a woman aged 55-69 years with COVID-19, enrolled during active disease. The chain recombines TRBV6-5 with TRBJ2-7; D unclear. Sequenced input: peripheral blood. This chain's CDR3 is CASSYSSKYEQYF. In DNA form, the CDR3 reads TGTGCCAGCAGTTACTCGAGTAAATACGAGCAGTACTTC.